A single sample gave rise to the 4 T cell receptor beta chains below, sequenced in a study of OX40 agonist ivuxolimab in advanced cancers. Here immunoSEQ multiplex PCR was the method, and the copy in TCRdb shows in-frame clones only, minus some. Of roughly 70,000 clones in the sample, around 85% are singletons; the top ten hold 3.5% to 4.5%. The source material was CD4+ or CD8+ T cells sorted from blood, sampled in a trial of the OX40 agonist ivuxolimab. The receptors here all came from an adult with an advanced solid tumor such as melanoma, head and neck, liver or kidney cancer.

V and J are TRBV2 and TRBJ1-6; weak D call: TRBD1 (5 bases). Trimming pared 1 base from V and 3 bases from J, leaving 10 bases between. Per germline, CDR1 SNHLY and CDR2 FYNNEI. The CDR3 is made up of 16 amino acids. CDR3 nucleotides: TGTGCCAGCAGTGAAGAATATGGGGGCTATAATTCACCCCTCCACTTT. The encoded protein is CASSEEYGGYNSPLHF.

This chain connects TRBV9 to TRBJ2-7; possible D gene TRBD2, 6 bases. The CDR3 covers 18 residues. V lost 4 bases to trimming and J lost 0 bases, with 23 bases between them. CDR1 is SGDLS and CDR2 is YYNGEE in the germline V gene. This chain's CDR3 is CASSPPAGGGRSSYEQYF. For the CDR3, the DNA is TGTGCCAGCAGCCCCCCGGCAGGAGGAGGGAGGTCCTCCTACGAGCAGTACTTC.

This clone has a single count. This chain uses TRBV14 with TRBJ1-4; a weak D match, TRBD1 (5 bases). V was pared by 1 base and J by 4 bases, with 13 bases between. The CDR3 has 16 residues. CDR1 and CDR2 from the germline V gene are SGHDN and FVKESK. The CDR3 region is CASSQVPGEYNEKLFF. Written as DNA, the CDR3 is TGTGCCAGCAGCCAAGTTCCGGGGGAATATAATGAAAAACTGTTTTTT.

The chain uses TRBV5-1 and TRBJ2-1; 7 bases agree with TRBD1. The CDR3 sequence is 15 residues long. The germline V gene has CDR1 SGHRS and CDR2 YFSETQ. J gave up 0 bases and V 7 bases, and 7 bases lay outside the gene matches. The CDR3 reads CASSNRDSSYNEQFF. The CDR3 region has the DNA TGCGCCAGCTCTAATCGGGACAGCTCCTACAATGAGCAGTTCTTC.